A single sample gave rise to the 19 T cell receptor beta chains below, sequenced in a study of OX40 agonist ivuxolimab in advanced cancers. The method was immunoSEQ multiplex PCR; TCRdb's version includes in-frame clones alone and lacks a portion of them. The sample has fewer than 70,000 clones, roughly four fifths seen once; the top ten hold about 1.9%. Sequenced material: CD4+ or CD8+ T cells sorted from blood, taken in a trial of the OX40 agonist ivuxolimab. Receptors originate from an adult with an advanced solid tumor such as melanoma, head and neck, liver or kidney cancer.

J is TRBJ2-7 and V is TRBV11-2; D is unclear. This CDR3 contains 16 residues. Deletions cut 5 bases from V and 5 bases from J, with 22 bases between. The germline gives CDR1 SGHAT, CDR2 FQNNGV. The DNA of the CDR3 is TGTGCCAGCAGCCTACCTGGAGACCCCCTCCTCAACGAGCAGTACTTC. Translated, it gives CASSLPGDPLLNEQYF.

The chain joins TRBV19 to TRBJ2-1; possibly TRBD2 for D (5 bases). Trimming cost V 7 bases and J 10 bases, with 14 bases left between them. The CDR3 contains 12 residues. Germline lookup yields CDR1 LNHDA and CDR2 SQIVND (reference sequence). The chain's CDR3 is CASKDTSGEQFF. The CDR3 DNA sequence: TGTGCCAGTAAAGACACGAGCGGCGAGCAGTTCTTC.

This chain uses TRBV28 with TRBJ2-4; D might be TRBD1 or TRBD2, each matching 5 bases. Germline CDR1 and CDR2: MDHEN and SYDVKM. V lost 5 bases to trimming and J lost 8 bases, with 19 bases between them. The CDR3 runs to 15 residues. The CDR3 is CASSDYRDGMDIQYF. CDR3 nucleotides: TGTGCCAGCAGTGATTATCGGGACGGCATGGACATTCAGTACTTC.

This sequence joins TRBV9 and TRBJ2-1, with 11 bases that match TRBD2. The J segment lost 4 bases and the V segment lost 3 bases, leaving 6 bases of the junction unmatched. Looked up from germline, CDR1 is SGDLS and CDR2 is YYNGEE. There are 16 residues in the CDR3. This CDR3 reads CASSASTSGGYNEQFF. The CDR3 bases are TGTGCCAGCAGCGCCTCCACTAGCGGGGGTTACAATGAGCAGTTCTTC.

This sequence joins TRBV19 and TRBJ1-1, with 7 bases matching TRBD1. Trimming cost V 1 base and J 7 bases; bases outside gene matches: 6. CDR3 length equals 14 residues. CDR1 LNHDA and CDR2 SQIVND come from the germline V gene (reference sequence). CDR3 amino acids: CASSIGRGRYEAFF. In nucleotides, the CDR3 is TGTGCCAGTAGTATAGGGAGGGGGCGGTATGAAGCTTTCTTT.

The J gene is TRBJ2-7, the V gene TRBV27; 10 bases are shared with TRBD2. Germline CDR1 and CDR2: MNHEY and SMNVEV (reference sequence). The V gene end was trimmed by 5 bases and the J gene end by 6 bases; junction bases not matched to a gene: 7. This CDR3 is built from 14 residues. The CDR3 DNA reads as TGTGCCAGCAGTCCCGGGACTAGCGAGAGCGAGCAGTACTTC. It specifies CASSPGTSESEQYF.

The chain recombines TRBV19 with TRBJ1-5, with TRBD1 as a possible D gene (6 bases). The germline gives CDR1 LNHDA, CDR2 SQIVND (reference sequence). Trimming left V 4 bases short and J 3 bases short, with 13 bases between. This CDR3 region has 15 residues. For the CDR3, the DNA is TGTGCCAGTAGTACTATGACAGGAAACAATCAGCCCCAGCATTTT. Translated: CASSTMTGNNQPQHF. The full variable domain, its missing parts supplied by reference TRBV19 and TRBJ1-5, is DGGITQSPKYLFRKEGQNVTLSCEQNLNHDAMYWYRQDPGQGLRLIYYSQIVNDFQKGDIAEGYSVSREKKESFPLTVTSAQKNPTAFYLCASSTMTGNNQPQHFGDGTRLSIL.

There are a few counts of this clone. The rearrangement joins TRBV6-1 to TRBJ1-5, with 7 bases matching TRBD1. The CDR3 length is 14 residues. Germline assignment: CDR1 MNHNS and CDR2 SASEGT. After removal of 5 bases from V and 9 bases from J, the junction contained 10 bases not matched to a gene. The CDR3 bases are TGTGCCAGCAGTTCCATAGGACAGGCGGCGCCCCAGCATTTT. Residues: CASSSIGQAAPQHF.

The sample holds one count of this clone. The chain has TRBV28 and TRBJ2-3, with 7 bases identical to TRBD2. Germline lookup yields CDR1 MDHEN and CDR2 SYDVKM. The length of the CDR3 is 14 residues. V dropped 3 bases and J dropped 5; count of bases not matched to a gene: 5. The CDR3 DNA is TGTGCCAGCAGTTTGGGGGGGGTCGGAGATACGCAGTATTTT. As protein: CASSLGGVGDTQYF.

V usage is TRBV4-1 and J usage is TRBJ2-7, with D perhaps given as TRBD1 or TRBD2 (5 bases each). From germline, CDR1 is MGHRA and CDR2 YSYEKL. This CDR3 spans 15 amino acids. V lost 1 base to trimming and J lost 3 bases, with 13 bases between them. DNA of the CDR3: TGCGCCAGCAGCCAAGTGGTGGGACGCTTCTACGAGCAGTACTTC. Amino acids: CASSQVVGRFYEQYF.

The chain joins TRBV6-6 to TRBJ2-1, with D uncertain. The length of the CDR3 is 13 residues. V lost 2 bases and J lost 6, with 8 bases in between. The germline CDR1 and CDR2 sequences are MNHNY and SVGAGI (reference sequence). For the CDR3, the DNA is TGTGCCAGCAGTTACAAGGGTATCAATGAGCAGTTCTTC. Translation gives CASSYKGINEQFF.

The chain recombines TRBV5-4 with TRBJ2-5; 10 bases are shared with TRBD2. Germline CDR1 is SGHNT and CDR2 is YYREEE (reference sequence). The CDR3 contains 17 residues. With 5 bases clipped from V and 1 base from J, the junction kept 11 bases outside the gene matches. The DNA of the CDR3 is TGTGCCAGCAGACGGACGGGGAGCGGGAGGGCCCAAGAGACCCAGTACTTC. It translates to CASRRTGSGRAQETQYF.

V gene TRBV2 combines with J gene TRBJ2-3, with D perhaps TRBD2 (5 bases). CDR3 size: 13 residues. Per the germline V gene, CDR1 is SNHLY and CDR2 is FYNNEI. The V gene lost 1 base and the J gene lost 5 bases, with 7 bases spanning the gap. In DNA form, the CDR3 reads TGTGCCAGCAGTGAAGGTGAGGGAGATACGCAGTATTTT. Translating it yields CASSEGEGDTQYF.

The chain links TRBV11-3 to TRBJ2-7; perhaps TRBD1 as D (6 bases). The germline V and J ends were trimmed by 5 bases and 3 bases, with 23 bases remaining between them. From germline, CDR1 is SGHNT and CDR2 YENEEA. The length of the CDR3 is 17 residues. The CDR3 nucleotides read TGTGCCAGCAGCACCCAGGGGTCGGCGGAACGATACTACGAGCAGTACTTC. Translation: CASSTQGSAERYYEQYF.

The V gene is TRBV7-9, the J gene TRBJ2-7; D uncertain. Per germline, CDR1 SEHNR and CDR2 FQNEAQ (reference sequence). This CDR3 comprises 17 residues. V dropped 4 bases and J dropped 4 bases, with 23 bases sitting between them. The CDR3 protein is CASSSRSHPGLGYEQYF. The CDR3 DNA sequence: TGTGCCAGCAGCTCAAGATCCCACCCGGGCCTTGGGTACGAGCAGTACTTC.

This clone was recorded a few times. The chain has TRBV28 and TRBJ1-5; tentative D call: TRBD1 (5 bases). Between the trimmed V and J ends, which lost 6 bases and 6 bases, there was a span of 9 bases. The CDR3 spans 12 residues. Germline values: CDR1 MDHEN, CDR2 SYDVKM. DNA for the CDR3: TGTGCCAGCAGAGAGGGACCTCAGCCCCAGCATTTT. Its translation: CASREGPQPQHF.

This chain connects TRBV5-5 to TRBJ2-2; D is uncertain. The CDR3 runs 16 residues. Trimming left V 2 bases short and J 0 bases short, with 11 bases between. CDR1 and CDR2 (germline): SGHKS, YYEKEE (reference sequence). CDR3 residues: CASSLVPLANTGELFF. As DNA, the CDR3 is TGTGCCAGCAGCTTAGTTCCCCTGGCGAACACCGGGGAGCTGTTTTTT.

This clone appeared a few times. J is TRBJ2-1 and V is TRBV6-1; D uncertain. CDR1 MNHNS and CDR2 SASEGT come from the germline V gene. This CDR3 has 14 amino acids. V was shortened by 8 bases and J by 6 bases, with 17 bases between the two germline ends. The CDR3 protein is CASSSAWVVNEQFF. Written as DNA, the CDR3 is TGTGCCAGCTCTAGTGCCTGGGTGGTCAATGAGCAGTTCTTC.

This clone was observed a single time. This sequence joins TRBV19 and TRBJ2-5; D not certain. This CDR3 contains 15 residues. V was clipped by 5 bases and J by 3 bases, with 16 bases between them. The germline CDR1 and CDR2 sequences are LNHDA and SQIVND (reference sequence). In nucleotides, the CDR3 is TGTGCCAGTAGTGAGCTAGGCGGTATTAAAGAGACCCAGTACTTC. Translating gives CASSELGGIKETQYF. Variable domain in full (rest from reference TRBV19 and TRBJ2-5): DGGITQSPKYLFRKEGQNVTLSCEQNLNHDAMYWYRQDPGQGLRLIYYSQIVNDFQKGDIAEGYSVSREKKESFPLTVTSAQKNPTAFYLCASSELGGIKETQYFGPGTRLLVL.